The source of this TCR beta chain is a study of PD-L1 blockade in urothelial cancer. Time point defined: peripheral blood 6 weeks after treatment start. Clones were read by immunoSEQ multiplex PCR, and TCRdb kept only the in-frame ones, dropping some. The table records some 120,000 clones, around 89% of them present only once. Germline-derived CDR1 and CDR2 are LNHDA and SQIVND (reference sequence). J was trimmed by 3 bases and V by 2 bases; bases with no gene match: 3. The CDR3 runs 15 residues. This sequence originates from a man aged 55-75 years with urothelial cancer. Sequencing used PBMCs, obtained around atezolizumab (anti-PD-L1) treatment. The V call is TRBV19, the J call TRBJ2-7; 11 bases match TRBD2. The DNA for the CDR3 is TGTGCCAGTAGTATATCGACTAGCGGGATCTACGAGCAGTACTTC. Encoded protein: CASSISTSGIYEQYF.